The source of this T cell receptor (beta chain) is a study of blood T cell repertoires in COVID-19. Study context: Acute-phase and convalescent COVID-19 samples originated in the United States, Italy and Spain.

The trim removed 5 bases at V and 5 bases at J, leaving 11 bases unmatched. This CDR3 is built from 15 residues. From germline, CDR1 is MNHNY and CDR2 SVGAGI (reference sequence). Profiled with immunoSEQ multiplex PCR; TCRdb holds only in-frame clones, not every one. In the table there are over 60,000 clones, roughly 85% of which are singletons. The clonotype was recovered from a woman at least 80 years old with active or convalescent COVID-19. The gene calls are TRBV6-6 and TRBJ1-1; 7 bases match TRBD1. The material sequenced was peripheral blood. This CDR3 is CASSLLQGGLTEAFF. The CDR3 DNA reads as TGTGCCAGCAGTCTTCTTCAGGGGGGTCTTACTGAAGCTTTCTTT.